This TCR beta chain was identified during a study of response to subunit inactivated influenza vaccine. Whole-study results and caveats: The authors offered the suggestion that each seasonal influenza vaccination recruits few new T cells.

This clonotype was seen more than once but under ten times. The antigen remains unidentified. A single record per CDR3 protein comes from TCRdb applying MiXCR to the RT-PCR reads. The sample yields 160,000 or so distinct CDR3 sequences, about a tenth seen once. V was cut by 6 bases and J by 6 bases, with 11 bases left in between. The germline CDR1 and CDR2 sequences are DFQATT and SNEGSKA (reference sequence). This CDR3 comprises 11 residues. The source was non-naive T cells sorted from PBMCs, collected 35 to 45 days after vaccination. This TCR came from a man aged 50 to 59 who received an inactivated influenza vaccine. The J gene is TRBJ1-2, the V gene TRBV20-1, with D maybe TRBD1 (5 bases). The CDR3 sequence is CSAVGGDGYTF. The CDR3 DNA follows: TGCAGTGCCGTCGGAGGGGATGGCTACACCTTC.